This TCR beta chain was retrieved from a study of shared clonotypes between healthy human individuals. At least ten counts were recorded for this clone. Donors, healthy HIV-negative adults, lacked recent acute infections or vaccinations. Each sample came from a Caucasian adult donor living in Nashville, Tennessee. Researchers drew on about 90 million PBMCs for genomic DNA from unsorted samples. Clones were sequenced by immunoSEQ multiplex PCR, and TCRdb holds only the in-frame ones, with some missing. The sample holds fewer than 550,000 clones, about 79% seen once. The sample consisted of PBMCs. This sequence was found in a woman in her 40s in good health. Some clones in this sample may be carry-over from other donors' samples.

CDR3 in amino acids: CASRSLGSSYNEQFF. The CDR3 DNA sequence: TGTGCCAGCCGTTCTCTAGGGAGCTCCTACAATGAGCAGTTCTTC. This rearrangement joins TRBV7-2 to TRBJ2-1; D is perhaps TRBD2 (5 bases). Germline V gives CDR1 SGHTA, CDR2 FQGNSA. The V end was cut by 8 bases, the J end by 0 bases, with 14 bases between. CDR3 size: 15 residues.